This TCR beta chain was captured in a study of cytomegalovirus exposure and HLA in healthy donors. Overall study: Earlier findings included 100 million to 130 million unique TCR beta sequences obtained from some 180 million T cells. Study-wide points: An apparent linkage of common viral pathogens to several of the most significant clusters emerged in a later analysis. Across donors, most TCRs were seen rarely, yet some public ones were widespread. Some highly shared sequence variants likely arose as a pipeline artifact.

This CDR3 is 15 amino acids long. Germline lookup yields CDR1 SGHRS and CDR2 YFSETQ. The ends were cut back, 2 bases at V and 4 bases at J, with 13 bases in the middle. The study ran its PCR with 60 Vbeta and 13 Jbeta primers. The assay was immunoSEQ multiplex PCR, and TCRdb's table has in-frame clones only and misses some. The sample holds roughly 140,000 clones, approximately 82% seen once. With respect to this clone: Its antigen is currently unknown.

The rearrangement links TRBV5-1 to TRBJ1-5; the D is unclear. The clonotype comes from a woman aged 60-75 years in good health and CMV-seropositive. The material sequenced was PBMCs. The CDR3 here is CASSLGGSRNQPQHF. Here the CDR3 DNA reads TGCGCCAGCAGCTTAGGAGGCAGCCGTAATCAGCCCCAGCATTTT.